This T cell receptor beta chain was sequenced for a study of blood T cell repertoires in COVID-19. Enrollees, about 18 to 89 years old, lived in 24 US areas. This clone was picked up one time. Germline assignment: CDR1 SGHAT and CDR2 FQDESV (reference sequence). J lost 10 bases, V lost 5 bases, and 13 bases had no gene match. The CDR3 loop spans 14 amino acids. Profiled with immunoSEQ multiplex PCR; TCRdb holds only in-frame clones, not every one. The data hold 300,000 to 500,000 clones, with 70% to 90% observed a single time. The material sequenced was PBMCs or T cells enriched from blood (not recorded which). The V call is TRBV11-1, the J call TRBJ1-1, with 7 bases fitting TRBD1. The sequence derives from a woman aged 25 to 39 with acute COVID-19. The CDR3 is CASSRDLYRGIAFF. The CDR3 region has the DNA TGTGCCAGCAGCCGAGACCTTTACAGGGGTATAGCTTTCTTT. The full variable domain, rest sourced from reference TRBV11-1 and TRBJ1-1, is EAEVAQSPRYKITEKSQAVAFWCDPISGHATLYWYRQILGQGPELLVQFQDESVVDDSQLPKDRFSAERLKGVDSTLKIQPAELGDSAMYLCASSRDLYRGIAFFGQGTRLTVV.